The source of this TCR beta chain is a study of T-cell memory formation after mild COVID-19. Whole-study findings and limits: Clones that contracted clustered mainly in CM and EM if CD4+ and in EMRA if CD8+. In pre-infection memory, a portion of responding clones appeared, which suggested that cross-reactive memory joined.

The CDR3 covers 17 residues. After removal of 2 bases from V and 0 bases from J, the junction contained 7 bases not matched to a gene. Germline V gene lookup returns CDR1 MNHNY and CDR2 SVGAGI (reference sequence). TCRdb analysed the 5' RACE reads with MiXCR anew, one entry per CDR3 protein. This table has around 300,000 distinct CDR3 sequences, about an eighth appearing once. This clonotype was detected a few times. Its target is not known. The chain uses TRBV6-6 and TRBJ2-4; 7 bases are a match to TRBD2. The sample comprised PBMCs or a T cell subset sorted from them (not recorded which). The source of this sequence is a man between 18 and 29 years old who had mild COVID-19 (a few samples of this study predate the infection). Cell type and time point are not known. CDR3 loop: CASSYAGGKLAKNIQYF. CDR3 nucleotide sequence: TGTGCCAGCAGTTACGCCGGGGGGAAACTAGCCAAAAACATTCAGTACTTC.